Listed below are T cell receptor beta chains from one sample, sequenced in a study of blood T cell repertoires in COVID-19. Clones were sequenced by immunoSEQ multiplex PCR, and TCRdb holds only the in-frame ones, with some missing. The data hold around 140,000 clones, with roughly nine tenths observed a single time. Sequenced material: peripheral blood. The receptors stem from a human donor in a cohort sampled during active COVID-19. CDR3s include the opening cysteine and the closing phenylalanine or tryptophan. Fields, in order: clone size, V gene, D gene, J gene, CDR3 DNA, CDR3 protein. The D gene is left open where the match is weak. Clone size is not always given. Where it is, it says once, few, many or a class for expanded clones.

>-|TRBV5-1|TRBD1|TRBJ2-5
TGCGCCAGCAGCCTGGATGGACAGGGGATATATGAGACCCAGTACTTC
CASSLDGQGIYETQYF
>-|TRBV27|-|TRBJ1-5
TGTGCCAGCAGTTTAAGGGGAAATCAGCCCCAGCATTTT
CASSLRGNQPQHF
>-|TRBV27|TRBD2|TRBJ2-3
TGTGCCAGCAGTTTGCGGGGACGAGCGGGGGGGCCAGATACGCAGTATTTT
CASSLRGRAGGPDTQYF
>-|TRBV11-3|TRBD1|TRBJ1-1
TGTGCCAGCAGCTCGGACAGGAATTGGGACACTGAAGCTTTCTTT
CASSSDRNWDTEAFF
>once|TRBV7-6|TRBD2|TRBJ2-7
TGTGCCAGCAGCCCCACCGCGGGGGGGGGCTACGAGCAGTACTTC
CASSPTAGGGYEQYF
>-|TRBV6-2/TRBV6-3|-|TRBJ1-2
TGTGCCAGCAGTTACCGGACACTCAACTATGGCTACACCTTC
CASSYRTLNYGYTF
>once|TRBV5-6|TRBD1|TRBJ2-7
TGTGCCAGCGGGGGACAGACTTCCTACGAGCAGTACTTC
CASGGQTSYEQYF
>-|TRBV3-1/TRBV3-2|-|TRBJ1-2
TGTGCCAGCAGCCAGGATACGGGGTTGGGGGGCTACACCTTC
CASSQDTGLGGYTF
>-|TRBV9|-|TRBJ2-1
TGTGCCAGCAGCGCCCAGGTTGGGGCCCGTGTAGTAAGTGAGCAGTTCTTC
CASSAQVGARVVSEQFF
>-|TRBV9|TRBD2|TRBJ2-5
TGTGCCAGCAGCGTAGGAGTAGCGGGGGGGCCTGAGACCCAGTACTTC
CASSVGVAGGPETQYF
>-|TRBV5-6|TRBD2|TRBJ2-5
TGTGCCAGCAGCTTGGCCGTGGGACTAGCGGGGCAAAAAGAGACCCAGTACTTC
CASSLAVGLAGQKETQYF
>once|TRBV9|-|TRBJ1-1
TGTGCCAGCAGCGTAGAGGCCAGGGTAATGAACACTGAAGCTTTCTTT
CASSVEARVMNTEAFF
>-|TRBV5-1|TRBD2|TRBJ2-5
TGCGCCAGCAGCTTGACTAGCGTTTCCGAGACCCAGTACTTC
CASSLTSVSETQYF
>-|TRBV10-3|TRBD2|TRBJ2-3
TGTGCCATCAGCCCCGCGCGGGGGTCTGAGACAGATACGCAGTATTTT
CAISPARGSETDTQYF
>-|TRBV5-4|TRBD1|TRBJ1-2
TGTGCCAGCAGCCCTTGGACAGGGGGTTTGAGTGGCTACACCTTC
CASSPWTGGLSGYTF
>-|TRBV6-5|TRBD1|TRBJ2-2
TGTGCCAGCAGTTTAAACAGGGGTTCTACCACCGGGGAGCTGTTTTTT
CASSLNRGSTTGELFF
>-|TRBV11-2|TRBD2|TRBJ2-2
TGTGCCAGCAGCTTAGATCCCCTAGCGGGGGGGCCAGCGAGCACCGGGGAGCTGTTTTTT
CASSLDPLAGGPASTGELFF
>once|TRBV5-1|TRBD1|TRBJ1-1
TGCGCCAGCAGCCTACAGGGGGATGGCGCCACTGAAGCTTTCTTT
CASSLQGDGATEAFF
>-|TRBV4-1|-|TRBJ1-5
TGCGCCAGCAGCCGCATTACAGGGACTCAGCCCCAGCATTTT
CASSRITGTQPQHF
>-|TRBV7-2|-|TRBJ2-7
TGTGCCAGCAGCTTATATCCAGGACAGTTCTACGAGCAGTACTTC
CASSLYPGQFYEQYF
>-|TRBV7-2|-|TRBJ1-4
TGTGCCAGCAGCTTTTTTCCAGGGAGGATGTTTTTT
CASSFFPGRMFF
>-|TRBV6-6|-|TRBJ1-2
TGTGCCAGCCTTAGTAGCCGGGGCTATGGCTACACCTTC
CASLSSRGYGYTF
>few|TRBV9|-|TRBJ1-4
TGTGCCAGCAGCGTAGGGAGGGTCGGGGAAGAAAAACTGTTTTTT
CASSVGRVGEEKLFF
>-|TRBV5-6|TRBD2|TRBJ2-3
TGTGCCAGCAGCCTAGGACTAGCGGGGCCAGATACGCAGTATTTT
CASSLGLAGPDTQYF
>-|TRBV6-5|TRBD1|TRBJ1-2
TGTGCCAGCGCCAGGACAGGGTATCATGGCTACACCTTC
CASARTGYHGYTF
>-|TRBV3-1/TRBV3-2|-|TRBJ2-1
TGTGCCAGCAGCCCCACTGGGGGGTACAATGAGCAGTTCTTC
CASSPTGGYNEQFF
>-|TRBV7-3|-|TRBJ1-1
TGTGCCAGCAGCTACAATCCCCAGGACACTGAAGCTTTCTTT
CASSYNPQDTEAFF
>-|TRBV7-8|-|TRBJ2-3
TGTGCCAGCAGCTTTCGAGATACGCAGTATTTT
CASSFRDTQYF
>-|TRBV6-6|TRBD2|TRBJ2-7
TGTGCCAGCAGTCAACTAGCGTTCGAGCAGTACTTC
CASSQLAFEQYF
>few|TRBV12-3/TRBV12-4|-|TRBJ1-5
TGTGCCAGCAGTTCCTACCCATTCACGGTCCAGCATTTT
CASSSYPFTVQHF
>-|TRBV3-1/TRBV3-2|-|TRBJ1-3
TGTGCCAGCAGCCAAGACCGGACACCGGGAAACACCATATATTTT
CASSQDRTPGNTIYF
>-|TRBV25-1|-|TRBJ2-7
TGTGCCAGCAGTGATAGAGGGAGCTCCTACGAGCAGTACTTC
CASSDRGSSYEQYF
>-|TRBV5-1|-|TRBJ2-7
TGCGCCAGCAGCTTAAGGACATTATCCTACGAGCAGTACTTC
CASSLRTLSYEQYF
>-|TRBV9|-|TRBJ1-6
TGTGCCAGCAGCCCGGACAGCCCTAATTCACCCCTCCACTTT
CASSPDSPNSPLHF
>-|TRBV19|TRBD1|TRBJ1-1
TGTGCCAGTAGTATAGAGGGACAGGGTTGGACTGAAGCTTTCTTT
CASSIEGQGWTEAFF
>-|TRBV20-1|-|TRBJ1-2
TGCAGTGCTAGAACAGCCTATGGCTACACCTTC
CSARTAYGYTF
>-|TRBV4-1|-|TRBJ2-3
TGCGCCAGCAGCCATAGCCCCATAGCGGCTAGCACAGATACGCAGTATTTT
CASSHSPIAASTDTQYF
>-|TRBV4-3|TRBD1|TRBJ2-1
TGCGCCAGCAGCCCATCAGGGGGCCCGGGAGAGCAGTTCTTC
CASSPSGGPGEQFF
>-|TRBV5-6|TRBD2|TRBJ2-7
TGTGCCAGCAGCCTGGGCCCGGGGGGTGTGAAGTACTTC
CASSLGPGGVKYF
>few|TRBV5-6|-|TRBJ1-2
TGTGCCAGCAGCTTGGGACAGTACTATGGCTACACCTTC
CASSLGQYYGYTF